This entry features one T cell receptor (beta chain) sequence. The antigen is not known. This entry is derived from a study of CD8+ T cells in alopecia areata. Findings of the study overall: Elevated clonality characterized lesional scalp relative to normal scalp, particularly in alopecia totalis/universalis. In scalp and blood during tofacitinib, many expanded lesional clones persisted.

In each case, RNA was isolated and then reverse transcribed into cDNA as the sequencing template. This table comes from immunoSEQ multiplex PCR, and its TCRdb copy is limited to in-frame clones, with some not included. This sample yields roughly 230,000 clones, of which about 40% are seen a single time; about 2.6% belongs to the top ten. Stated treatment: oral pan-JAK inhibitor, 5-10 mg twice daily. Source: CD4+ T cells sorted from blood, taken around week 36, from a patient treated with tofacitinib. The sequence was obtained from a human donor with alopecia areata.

The DNA of the CDR3 is TGTGCCTGGAGCCTGGGACAGGGGGCGCATGAGCAGTTCTTC. Residues: CAWSLGQGAHEQFF. The genes are TRBV30 and TRBJ2-1, with TRBD1 identical over 12 bases. This CDR3 comprises 14 residues. After removal of 3 bases from V and 8 bases from J, the junction contained 5 bases not matched to a gene. Germline CDR1 GTSNPN, CDR2 SVGIG (reference sequence). Drawing the rest from reference TRBV30 and TRBJ2-1, the complete variable domain is SQTIHQWPATLVQPVGSPLSLECTVEGTSNPNLYWYRQAAGRGLQLLFYSVGIGQISSEVPQNLSASRPQDRQFILSSKKLLLSDSGFYLCAWSLGQGAHEQFFGPGTRLTVL.